This section outlines one T cell receptor beta chain sequence together with its context. This sample stems from a study of blood T cell repertoires in COVID-19. Using immunoSEQ multiplex PCR, the repertoire was profiled, and TCRdb retains in-frame clones only, with some absent. The sample comprises roughly 570,000 clones, roughly 91% of which are singletons, and 7.8% rests with the top ten. The source is a woman in her forties or fifties with COVID-19, enrolled during active disease. Sample: peripheral blood.

The CDR3 DNA sequence: TGTGCCAGCAGCGGAGAGACAGGCTACACTGAAGCTTTCTTT. Translating gives CASSGETGYTEAFF. V gene TRBV9 combines with J gene TRBJ1-1, with D perhaps matching TRBD1 (6 bases). Germline V gives CDR1 SGDLS, CDR2 YYNGEE. The CDR3 length is 14 residues. Trimming stripped 3 bases from V and 3 bases from J, with 12 bases between.